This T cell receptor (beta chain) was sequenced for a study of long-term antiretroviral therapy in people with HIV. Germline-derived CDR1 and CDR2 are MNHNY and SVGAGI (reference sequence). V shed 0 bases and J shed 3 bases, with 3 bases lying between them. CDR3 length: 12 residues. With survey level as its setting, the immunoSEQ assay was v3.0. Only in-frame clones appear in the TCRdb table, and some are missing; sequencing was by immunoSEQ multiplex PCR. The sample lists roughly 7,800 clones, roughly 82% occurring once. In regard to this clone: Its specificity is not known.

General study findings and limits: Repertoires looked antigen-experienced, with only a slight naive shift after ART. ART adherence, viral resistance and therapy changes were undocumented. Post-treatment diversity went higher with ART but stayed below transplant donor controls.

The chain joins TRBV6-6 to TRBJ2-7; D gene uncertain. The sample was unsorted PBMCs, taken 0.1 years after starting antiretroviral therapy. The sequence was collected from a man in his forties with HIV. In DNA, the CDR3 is TGTGCCAGCAGTTACTCTTACTACGAGCAGTACTTC. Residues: CASSYSYYEQYF.